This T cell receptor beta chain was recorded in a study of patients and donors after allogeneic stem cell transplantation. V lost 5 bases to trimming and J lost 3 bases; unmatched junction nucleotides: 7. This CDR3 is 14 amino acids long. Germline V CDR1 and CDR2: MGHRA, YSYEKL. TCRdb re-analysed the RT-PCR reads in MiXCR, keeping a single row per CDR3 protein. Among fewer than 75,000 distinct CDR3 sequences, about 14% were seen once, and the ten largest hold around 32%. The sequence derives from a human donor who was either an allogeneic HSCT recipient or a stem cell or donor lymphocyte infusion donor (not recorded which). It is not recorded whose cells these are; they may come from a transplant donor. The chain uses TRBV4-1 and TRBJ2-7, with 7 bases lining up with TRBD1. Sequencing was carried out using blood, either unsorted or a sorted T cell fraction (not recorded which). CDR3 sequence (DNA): TGCGCCAGCAGCTTGGGAGCAGGGGGCTACGAGCAGTACTTC. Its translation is CASSLGAGGYEQYF.